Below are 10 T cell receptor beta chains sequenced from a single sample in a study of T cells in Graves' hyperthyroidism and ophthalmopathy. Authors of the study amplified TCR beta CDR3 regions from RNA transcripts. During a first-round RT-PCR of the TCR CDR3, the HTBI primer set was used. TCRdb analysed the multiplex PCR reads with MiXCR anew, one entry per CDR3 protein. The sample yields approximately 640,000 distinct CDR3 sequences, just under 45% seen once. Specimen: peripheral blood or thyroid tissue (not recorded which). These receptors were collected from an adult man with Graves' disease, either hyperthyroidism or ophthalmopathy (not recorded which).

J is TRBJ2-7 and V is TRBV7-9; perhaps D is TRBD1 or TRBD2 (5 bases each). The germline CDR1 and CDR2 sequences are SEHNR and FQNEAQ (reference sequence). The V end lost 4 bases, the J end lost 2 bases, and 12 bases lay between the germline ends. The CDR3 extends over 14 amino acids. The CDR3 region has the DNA TGTGCCAGCAGCTCAGGTTTGGGGGCCTACGAGCAGTACTTC. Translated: CASSSGLGAYEQYF.

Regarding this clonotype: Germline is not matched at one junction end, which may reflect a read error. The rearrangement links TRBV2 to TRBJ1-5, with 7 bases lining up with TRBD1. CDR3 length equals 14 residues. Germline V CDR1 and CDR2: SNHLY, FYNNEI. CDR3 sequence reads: CASRTGMGNRPQHF. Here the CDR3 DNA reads TGTGCCAGCAGGACAGGGATGGGCAATCGGCCCCAGCATTTT. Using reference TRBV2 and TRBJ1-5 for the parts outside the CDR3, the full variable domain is EPEVTQTPSHQVTQMGQEVILRCVPISNHLYFYWYRQILGQKVEFLVSFYNNEISEKSEIFDDQFSVERPDGSNFTLKIRSTKLEDSAMYFCASRTGMGNRPQHFGDGTRLSIL.

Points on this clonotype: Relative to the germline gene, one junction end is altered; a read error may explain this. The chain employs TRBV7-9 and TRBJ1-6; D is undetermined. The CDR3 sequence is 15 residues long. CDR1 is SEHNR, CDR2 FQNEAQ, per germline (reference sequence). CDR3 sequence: CASSADYSYNSPLHF. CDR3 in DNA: TGTGCCAGCAGCGCGGACTACTCCTATAATTCACCCCTCCACTTC.

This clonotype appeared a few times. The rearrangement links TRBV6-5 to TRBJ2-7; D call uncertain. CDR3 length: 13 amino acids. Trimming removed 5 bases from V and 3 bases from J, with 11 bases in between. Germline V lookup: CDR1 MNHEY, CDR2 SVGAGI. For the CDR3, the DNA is TGTGCCAGCAGTGAAGCAGCTAACTACGAGCAGTACTTC. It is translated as CASSEAANYEQYF.

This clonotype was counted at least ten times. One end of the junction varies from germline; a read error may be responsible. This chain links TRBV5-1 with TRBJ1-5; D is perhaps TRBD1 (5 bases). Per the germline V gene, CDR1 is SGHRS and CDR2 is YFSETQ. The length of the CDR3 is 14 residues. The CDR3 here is CASSRGTGNQPQHF. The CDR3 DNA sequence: TGTGCCAGCAGCCGCGGGACCGGGAATCAGCCCCAGCATTTT.

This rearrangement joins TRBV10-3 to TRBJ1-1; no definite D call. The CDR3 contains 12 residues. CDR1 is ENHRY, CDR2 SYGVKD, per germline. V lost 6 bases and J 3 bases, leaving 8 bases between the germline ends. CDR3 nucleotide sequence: TGTGCCATCAGAAGCCAGGACACTGAAGCTTTCTTT. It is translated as CAIRSQDTEAFF.

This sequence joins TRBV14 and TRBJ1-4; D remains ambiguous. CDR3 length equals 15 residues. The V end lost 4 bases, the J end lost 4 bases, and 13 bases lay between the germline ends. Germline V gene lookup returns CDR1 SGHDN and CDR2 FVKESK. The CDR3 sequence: CASSRHAVFNEKLFF. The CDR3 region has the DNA TGTGCCAGCAGCCGACACGCGGTGTTTAATGAAAAACTGTTTTTT.

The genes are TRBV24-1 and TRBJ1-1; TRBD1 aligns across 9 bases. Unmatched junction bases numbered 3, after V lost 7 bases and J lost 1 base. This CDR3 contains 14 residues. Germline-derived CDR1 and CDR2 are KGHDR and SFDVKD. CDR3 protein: CATREQGANTEAFF. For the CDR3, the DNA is TGTGCCACCAGAGAACAGGGGGCGAACACTGAAGCTTTCTTT.

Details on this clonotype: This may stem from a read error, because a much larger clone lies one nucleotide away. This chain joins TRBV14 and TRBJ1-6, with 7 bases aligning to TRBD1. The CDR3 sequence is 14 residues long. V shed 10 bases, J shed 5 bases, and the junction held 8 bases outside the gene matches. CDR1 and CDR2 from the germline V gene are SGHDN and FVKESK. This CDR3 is CAISYGTDNSPLHF. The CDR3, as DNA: TGTGCCATCAGTTACGGGACAGATAATTCACCCCTCCACTTT.

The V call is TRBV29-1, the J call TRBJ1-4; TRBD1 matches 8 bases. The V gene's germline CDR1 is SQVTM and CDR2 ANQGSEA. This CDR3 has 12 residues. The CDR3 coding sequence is TGCAGAGAAGGACAGGGTGGTGGAAAACTGTTTTTT. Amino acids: CREGQGGGKLFF.